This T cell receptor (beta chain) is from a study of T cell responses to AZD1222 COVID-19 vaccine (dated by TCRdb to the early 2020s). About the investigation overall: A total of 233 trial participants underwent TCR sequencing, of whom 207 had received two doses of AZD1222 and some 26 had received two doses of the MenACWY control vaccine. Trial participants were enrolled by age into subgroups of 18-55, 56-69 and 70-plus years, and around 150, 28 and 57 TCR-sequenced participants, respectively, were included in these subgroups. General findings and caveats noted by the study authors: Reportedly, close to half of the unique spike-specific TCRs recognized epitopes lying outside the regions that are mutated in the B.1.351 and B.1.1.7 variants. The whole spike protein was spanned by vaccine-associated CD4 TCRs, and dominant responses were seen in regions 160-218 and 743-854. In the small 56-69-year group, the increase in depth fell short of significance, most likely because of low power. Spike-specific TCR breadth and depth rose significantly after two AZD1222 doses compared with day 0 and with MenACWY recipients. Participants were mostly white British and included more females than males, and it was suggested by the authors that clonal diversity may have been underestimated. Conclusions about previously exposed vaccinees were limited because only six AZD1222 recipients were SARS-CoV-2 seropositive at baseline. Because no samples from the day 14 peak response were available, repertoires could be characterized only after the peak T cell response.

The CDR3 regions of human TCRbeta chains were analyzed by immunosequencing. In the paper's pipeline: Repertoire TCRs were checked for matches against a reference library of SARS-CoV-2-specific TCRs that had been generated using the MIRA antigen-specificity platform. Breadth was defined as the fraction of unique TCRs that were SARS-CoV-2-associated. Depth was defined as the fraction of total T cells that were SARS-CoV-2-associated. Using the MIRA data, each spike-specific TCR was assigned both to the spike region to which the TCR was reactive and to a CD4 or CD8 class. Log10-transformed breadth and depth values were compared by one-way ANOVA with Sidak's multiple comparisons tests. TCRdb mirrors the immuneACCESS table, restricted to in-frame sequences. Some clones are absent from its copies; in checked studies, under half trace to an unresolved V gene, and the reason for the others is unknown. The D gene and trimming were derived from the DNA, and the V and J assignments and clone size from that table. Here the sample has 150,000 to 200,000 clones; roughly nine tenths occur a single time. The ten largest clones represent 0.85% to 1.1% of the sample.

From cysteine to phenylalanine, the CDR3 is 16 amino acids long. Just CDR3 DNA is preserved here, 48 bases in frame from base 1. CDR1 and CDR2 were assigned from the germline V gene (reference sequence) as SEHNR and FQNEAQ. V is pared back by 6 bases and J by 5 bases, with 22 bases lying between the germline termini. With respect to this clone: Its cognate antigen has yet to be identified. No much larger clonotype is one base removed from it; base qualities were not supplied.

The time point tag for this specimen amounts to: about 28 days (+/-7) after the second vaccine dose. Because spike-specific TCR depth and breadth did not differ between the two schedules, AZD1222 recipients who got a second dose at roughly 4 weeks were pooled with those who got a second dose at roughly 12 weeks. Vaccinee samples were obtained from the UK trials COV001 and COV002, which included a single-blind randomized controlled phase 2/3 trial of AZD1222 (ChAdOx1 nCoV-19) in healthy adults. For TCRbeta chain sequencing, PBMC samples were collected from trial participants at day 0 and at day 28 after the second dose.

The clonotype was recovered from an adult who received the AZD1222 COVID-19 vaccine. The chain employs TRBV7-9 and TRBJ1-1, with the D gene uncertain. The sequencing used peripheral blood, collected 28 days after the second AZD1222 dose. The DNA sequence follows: TGTGCCAGCAGGGCAGCGGGCGGCAGTGGATGGACTGAAGCTTTCTTT. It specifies CASRAAGGSGWTEAFF.